These 26 T cell receptor beta chains were sequenced from one sample in a study of control samples from healthy donors and cancer patients. The table came from immunoSEQ multiplex PCR; TCRdb's copy has only in-frame clones and leaves some out. The sample records roughly 73,000 clones, around 82% being singletons. The specimen was blood. These receptors came from a man aged 50 to 59 in good health.

The chain recombines TRBV19 with TRBJ2-6, with D unresolved. The CDR3 is 15 amino acids. CDR1 and CDR2 (germline): LNHDA, SQIVND (reference sequence). The V and J ends lost 4 bases and 0 bases respectively, with 7 bases between them. CDR3 sequence (DNA): TGTGCCAGTAGTACCGGGTTCTCTGGGGCCAACGTCCTGACTTTC. Protein: CASSTGFSGANVLTF.

The chain uses TRBV7-3 and TRBJ2-1; perhaps TRBD1 as D (6 bases). Germline CDR1 reads SGHTA; CDR2 reads FQGTGA. This CDR3 region has 14 residues. Trimming took 0 bases from V and 9 from J, leaving 12 bases between them. The CDR3 spells CASSLTQGRGEQFF. CDR3 nucleotides: TGTGCCAGCAGCTTAACTCAGGGGAGAGGTGAGCAGTTCTTC.

This chain joins TRBV5-1 and TRBJ2-1, with D tentatively TRBD2 (6 bases). The CDR3 totals 16 residues. The V end lost 2 bases, the J end lost 6 bases, and 18 bases lay between the germline ends. Germline V gene data show CDR1 as SGHRS and CDR2 as YFSETQ. CDR3 loop: CASSFSLGSVPNEQFF. CDR3 DNA sequence: TGCGCCAGCAGCTTTTCCCTCGGGAGTGTGCCCAATGAGCAGTTCTTC. Complete variable domain (other parts from reference TRBV5-1 and TRBJ2-1): KAGVTQTPRYLIKTRGQQVTLSCSPISGHRSVSWYQQTPGQGLQFLFEYFSETQRNKGNFPGRFSGRQFSNSRSEMNVSTLELGDSALYLCASSFSLGSVPNEQFFGPGTRLTVL.

The chain carries TRBV6-2 or TRBV6-3 and TRBJ1-6, with 8 bases that match TRBD1. The trim removed 0 bases at V and 7 bases at J, leaving 8 bases unmatched. Per the germline V gene, CDR1 is MNHEY and CDR2 is SVGEGT. The CDR3 length is 17 residues. This CDR3 is CASSYSQTGVINSPLHF. CDR3 DNA: TGTGCCAGCAGTTACTCCCAGACAGGGGTGATAAATTCACCCCTCCACTTT.

The chain recombines TRBV3-1 (or the pseudogene TRBV3-2) with TRBJ2-7, with D possibly being TRBD1 or TRBD2 (7 bases each). Trimming shortened V by 4 bases and J by 6 bases, and 13 bases separated the two germline ends. Germline V gives CDR1 LGHDT, CDR2 YNNKEL (reference sequence). The CDR3 totals 13 residues. Here the CDR3 DNA reads TGTGCCAGCAGCCGGGGGGAGGGGGCCGAGCAGTACTTC. It yields the protein CASSRGEGAEQYF.

The chain employs TRBV13 and TRBJ1-1, with D unresolved. Between the trimmed V and J ends, which lost 6 bases and 1 base, there was a span of 9 bases. The CDR3 consists of 13 residues. CDR1 and CDR2 from the germline V gene are PRHDT and FYEKMQ (reference sequence). For the CDR3, the DNA is TGTGCCAGCAGGGAATTTAGGAACACTGAAGCTTTCTTT. Translated: CASREFRNTEAFF.

V usage is TRBV29-1 and J usage is TRBJ1-1, with D possibly TRBD1 on 6 matching bases. The length of the CDR3 is 12 residues. V lost 7 bases to trimming and J lost 3 bases, with 12 bases between them. Germline CDR1 and CDR2: SQVTM and ANQGSEA. The CDR3 region is CSAGGQYTEAFF. DNA for the CDR3: TGCAGCGCCGGGGGGCAGTACACTGAAGCTTTCTTT. Full variable domain (outside the CDR3, taken from reference TRBV29-1 and TRBJ1-1): SAVISQKPSRDICQRGTSLTIQCQVDSQVTMMFWYRQQPGQSLTLIATANQGSEATYESGFVIDKFPISRPNLTFSTLTVSNMSPEDSSIYLCSAGGQYTEAFFGQGTRLTVV.

The chain is built from TRBV10-1 and TRBJ1-1, with D hard to call. V was shortened by 8 bases and J by 0 bases, with 22 bases between the two germline ends. The germline gives CDR1 WNHNN, CDR2 SYGVQD (reference sequence). The CDR3 runs 17 residues. The CDR3 bases are TGCGCCAGCCCGATGACCGGACTGATTTTCATGAACACTGAAGCTTTCTTT. It specifies CASPMTGLIFMNTEAFF.

The J gene is TRBJ2-5, the V gene TRBV6-1; D is uncertain. This CDR3 is built from 12 residues. Germline V gene sequence: CDR1 MNHNS, CDR2 SASEGT. Trimming removed 6 bases at V and 5 bases at J, with 10 bases between. The CDR3 DNA is TGTGCCAGCAGCAATCCGAGGGAGACCCAGTACTTC. This codes for CASSNPRETQYF.

The DNA for the CDR3 is TGTGCCAGCAGCTTATCGCCCCGAGAAACAGAGACCCAGTACTTC. Its translation is CASSLSPRETETQYF. The chain uses TRBV7-7 and TRBJ2-5, with D unclear. The CDR3 extends over 15 amino acids. V was shortened by 2 bases and J by 4 bases, with 14 bases between the two germline ends. From germline, CDR1 is SSHAT and CDR2 FNYEAQ (reference sequence).

The chain couples TRBV9 to TRBJ1-2; D might be TRBD1 (5 bases). The CDR3 runs to 17 residues. V dropped 0 bases and J dropped 5 bases, with 20 bases sitting between them. Germline loops: CDR1 SGDLS, CDR2 YYNGEE. CDR3 DNA: TGTGCCAGCAGCGTAGCCGCCGACAGCGGGAAACTATATGGCTACACCTTC. Encoded protein: CASSVAADSGKLYGYTF.

The chain combines TRBV14 with TRBJ2-3; 7 bases line up with TRBD1. This CDR3 comprises 19 residues. After removal of 4 bases from V and 1 base from J, the junction contained 17 bases not matched to a gene. Germline lookup yields CDR1 SGHDN and CDR2 FVKESK. CDR3 sequence: CASSRSVFKGAMGTDTQYF. In DNA form, the CDR3 reads TGTGCCAGCAGCCGCTCGGTTTTTAAGGGGGCGATGGGCACAGATACGCAGTATTTT.

The genes are TRBV10-2 and TRBJ1-2; tentative D call: TRBD1 (5 bases). This CDR3 has 17 amino acids. The germline V gene has CDR1 WSHSY and CDR2 SAAADI. Trimming stripped 3 bases from V and 5 bases from J, with 22 bases between. CDR3 sequence: CASSDPRGPPGGYGYTF. CDR3 in DNA: TGCGCCAGCAGTGACCCTAGGGGACCCCCGGGAGGGTATGGCTACACCTTC.

The chain uses TRBV5-5 and TRBJ2-4; D gene unclear. Germline CDR1 reads SGHKS; CDR2 reads YYEKEE (reference sequence). The CDR3 is 18 amino acids. With 1 base removed from V and 0 bases from J, the gap between germline ends came to 17 bases. The CDR3 DNA reads TGTGCCAGCAGCTTGCTCCCGGGTGCTCAACTAGCCAAAAACATTCAGTACTTC. Translating it yields CASSLLPGAQLAKNIQYF. Together with reference TRBV5-5 and TRBJ2-4, the CDR3 gives the full variable domain: DAGVTQSPTHLIKTRGQQVTLRCSPISGHKSVSWYQQVLGQGPQFIFQYYEKEERGRGNFPDRFSARQFPNYSSELNVNALLLGDSALYLCASSLLPGAQLAKNIQYFGAGTRLSVL.

The chain couples TRBV6-4 to TRBJ2-2; no reliable D call. Trimming cost V 0 bases and J 3 bases, with 5 bases left between them. The V gene's germline CDR1 is MRHNA and CDR2 SNTAGT. The CDR3 is 14 residues long. The CDR3 sequence is CASSDSLDTGELFF. In DNA, the CDR3 is TGTGCCAGCAGTGACTCGCTCGACACCGGGGAGCTGTTTTTT.

This rearrangement joins TRBV5-1 to TRBJ2-3; 15 nucleotides align to TRBD2. The V gene's germline CDR1 is SGHRS and CDR2 YFSETQ. V shed 4 bases and J 0 bases; nucleotides not matched to a gene: 6. The CDR3 has 18 residues. The CDR3: CASSPWTSGRGSTDTQYF. The CDR3 DNA reads as TGCGCCAGCAGCCCATGGACTAGCGGGAGGGGTAGCACAGATACGCAGTATTTT.

V is TRBV28 and J is TRBJ1-1; D unclear. The CDR3 loop spans 16 amino acids. V was cut by 7 bases and J by 4 bases, with 22 bases left in between. Germline CDR1 is MDHEN and CDR2 is SYDVKM. The DNA of the CDR3 is TGTGCCAGCACGTTAAAACAGTCGGGTTCGAGCACTGAAGCTTTCTTT. Its protein product is CASTLKQSGSSTEAFF.

The chain uses TRBV12-1 and TRBJ2-6; the table's D call, TRBD1, has no DNA check behind it. TRBV12-1 is described as a pseudogene. The CDR3 contains 18 residues. The CDR3 protein is CASSFEENRAAGANVLTF. The CDR3 DNA sequence: TGTGCCAGCAGCTTTGAAGAGAACAGGGCGGCTGGGGCCAACGTCCTGACTTTC.

The chain recombines TRBV9 with TRBJ1-3; maybe TRBD1 (5 bases). V was clipped by 4 bases and J by 2 bases, with 13 bases between them. The CDR3 has 15 residues. The germline CDR1 and CDR2 sequences are SGDLS and YYNGEE. The DNA of the CDR3 is TGTGCCAGCAGCCGCAATCAGGGAACTGGAAACACCATATATTTT. Protein product: CASSRNQGTGNTIYF.

The gene calls are TRBV7-2 and TRBJ1-2, with D perhaps matching TRBD1 (5 bases). Germline V CDR1 and CDR2: SGHTA, FQGNSA. The ends were cut back, 1 base at V and 8 bases at J, with 11 bases in the middle. This CDR3 has 13 amino acids. CDR3 in amino acids: CASSLVRGGGYTF. CDR3 DNA: TGTGCCAGCAGCTTAGTAAGGGGCGGGGGCTACACCTTC.

The rearrangement links TRBV5-4 to TRBJ2-7; D perhaps matches TRBD2 (6 bases). The length of the CDR3 is 15 residues. V dropped 0 bases and J dropped 6 bases, with 16 bases sitting between them. Germline lookup yields CDR1 SGHNT and CDR2 YYREEE (reference sequence). CDR3 DNA: TGTGCCAGCAGCTTGGAGGCAGGGAAGGGAGGCGAGCAGTACTTC. It translates to CASSLEAGKGGEQYF. The entire variable domain, with the rest obtained from reference TRBV5-4 and TRBJ2-7, is as follows: ETGVTQSPTHLIKTRGQQVTLRCSSQSGHNTVSWYQQALGQGPQFIFQYYREEENGRGNFPPRFSGLQFPNYSSELNVNALELDDSALYLCASSLEAGKGGEQYFGPGTRLTVT.

The chain recombines TRBV15 with TRBJ2-7; 14 bases line up with TRBD2. This CDR3 has 18 residues. Germline V gives CDR1 LNHNV, CDR2 YYDKDF (reference sequence). Trimming removed 0 bases from V and 2 bases from J; junction bases left unmatched: 6. CDR3 residues: CATSRELGLAGGAYEQYF. The CDR3 DNA reads as TGTGCCACCAGCAGAGAATTAGGACTAGCGGGAGGAGCCTACGAGCAGTACTTC.

There are a few counts of this clone. The rearrangement links TRBV20-1 to TRBJ2-5; the D is unclear. The CDR3 consists of 10 residues. From germline, CDR1 is DFQATT and CDR2 SNEGSKA (reference sequence). V was pared by 6 bases and J by 4 bases, with 6 bases between. This chain's CDR3 is CSAKLETQYF. As DNA, the CDR3 is TGCAGTGCCAAACTAGAGACCCAGTACTTC.

The chain carries TRBV16 and TRBJ1-1, with 7 bases fitting TRBD1. The germline CDR1 and CDR2 sequences are KGHSY and FQNENV. This CDR3 region has 16 residues. Trimming at V came to 1 base and at J to 2 bases, leaving 7 bases not matched to a gene. The CDR3 DNA follows: TGTGCCAGCAGCCAATTCTTAGACAGGGCAAACACTGAAGCTTTCTTT. As protein: CASSQFLDRANTEAFF.

The chain links TRBV3-1 (or the pseudogene TRBV3-2) to TRBJ2-1; 8 bases fit TRBD1. Germline CDR1 reads LGHDT; CDR2 reads YNNKEL (reference sequence). Losses at the gene ends were 3 bases for V and 2 bases for J; bases not matched to a gene: 9. This CDR3 is built from 17 residues. This chain's CDR3 is CASSHLPGGATYNEQFF. CDR3 in DNA: TGTGCCAGCAGCCATCTCCCAGGGGGCGCGACCTACAATGAGCAGTTCTTC.

Comment on this clone: The same CDR3 arises from other DNA sequences in this sample as well. The chain links TRBV6-5 to TRBJ2-7; 9 bases are a match to TRBD1. The J segment lost 7 bases and the V segment lost 4 bases, leaving 5 bases of the junction unmatched. This CDR3 is 13 amino acids long. Germline-derived CDR1 and CDR2 are MNHEY and SVGAGI. In DNA form, the CDR3 reads TGTGCCAGCAGTTCACAGGGGGCAGGGGAGCAGTACTTC. This encodes CASSSQGAGEQYF.